This T cell receptor beta chain appears in the sequencing data of a study of technical replicates of blood from a few donors. The germline V gene encodes CDR1 SGHDN and CDR2 FVKESK. The CDR3 covers 15 residues. Trimming removed 4 bases from V and 6 bases from J, with 18 bases in between. Sequenced by immunoSEQ multiplex PCR; TCRdb stores in-frame clones only, minus some. The table records more than 45,000 clones, around 96% of them present only once. The chain uses TRBV14 and TRBJ1-2; TRBD1 might be the D (6 bases). The TCR was taken from a human donor in good health. Some clones in this sample may be carry-over from other donors' samples. Sequences were obtained from PBMCs. CDR3 in amino acids: CASSPRGGAFDGYTF. The DNA for the CDR3 is TGTGCCAGCAGCCCTCGGGGGGGCGCGTTTGATGGCTACACCTTC.